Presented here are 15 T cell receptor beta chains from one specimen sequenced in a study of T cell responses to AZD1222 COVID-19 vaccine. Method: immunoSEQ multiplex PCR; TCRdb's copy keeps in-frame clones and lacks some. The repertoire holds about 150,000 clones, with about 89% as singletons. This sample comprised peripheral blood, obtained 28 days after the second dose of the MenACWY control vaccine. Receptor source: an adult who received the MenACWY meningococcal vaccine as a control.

The CDR3 DNA sequence: TGCGCCAGCAGGCTCTCTGGGGCCAACGTCCTGACTTTC. It codes for CASRLSGANVLTF. This sequence joins TRBV5-1 and TRBJ2-6; no clear D. Germline V CDR1 and CDR2: SGHRS, YFSETQ. This CDR3 is 13 amino acids long. V was trimmed by 5 bases and J by 0 bases, leaving 3 bases between them.

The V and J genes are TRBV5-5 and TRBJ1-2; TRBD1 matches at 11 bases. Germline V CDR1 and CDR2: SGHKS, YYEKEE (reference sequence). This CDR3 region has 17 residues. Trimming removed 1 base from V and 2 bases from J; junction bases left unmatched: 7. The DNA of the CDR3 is TGTGCCAGCAGCTTGAGGGACAGGGGGACACTGAACTATGGCTACACCTTC. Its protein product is CASSLRDRGTLNYGYTF.

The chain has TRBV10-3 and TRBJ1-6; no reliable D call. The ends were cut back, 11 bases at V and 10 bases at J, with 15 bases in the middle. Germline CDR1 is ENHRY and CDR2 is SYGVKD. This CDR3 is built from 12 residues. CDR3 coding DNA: TGTGCCGCCGGGCCAGCCGACTCACCCCTCCACTTT. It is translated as CAAGPADSPLHF.

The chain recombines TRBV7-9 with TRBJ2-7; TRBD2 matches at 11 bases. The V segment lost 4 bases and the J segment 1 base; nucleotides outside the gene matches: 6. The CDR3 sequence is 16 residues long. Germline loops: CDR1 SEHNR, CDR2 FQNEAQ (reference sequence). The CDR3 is CASSSTSGSLSYEQYF. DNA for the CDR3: TGTGCCAGCAGCTCCACTAGCGGGAGCTTGTCCTACGAGCAGTACTTC. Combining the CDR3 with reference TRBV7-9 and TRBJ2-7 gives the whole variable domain DTGVSQNPRHKITKRGQNVTFRCDPISEHNRLYWYRQTLGQGPEFLTYFQNEAQLEKSRLLSDRFSAERPKGSFSTLEIQRTEQGDSAMYLCASSSTSGSLSYEQYFGPGTRLTVT.

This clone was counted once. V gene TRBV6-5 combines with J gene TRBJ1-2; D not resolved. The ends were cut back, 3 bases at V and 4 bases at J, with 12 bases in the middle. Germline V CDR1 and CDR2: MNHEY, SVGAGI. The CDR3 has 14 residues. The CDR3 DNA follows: TGTGCCAGCAGTTATAGCTCAGTAAGCTATGGCTACACCTTC. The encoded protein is CASSYSSVSYGYTF.

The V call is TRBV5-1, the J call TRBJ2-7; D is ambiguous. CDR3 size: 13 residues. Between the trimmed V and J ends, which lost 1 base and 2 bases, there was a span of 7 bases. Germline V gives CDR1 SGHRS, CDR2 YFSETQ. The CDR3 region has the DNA TGCGCCAGCAGCTTGAGTGCTACCTACGAGCAGTACTTC. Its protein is CASSLSATYEQYF. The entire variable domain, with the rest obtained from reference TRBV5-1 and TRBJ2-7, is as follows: KAGVTQTPRYLIKTRGQQVTLSCSPISGHRSVSWYQQTPGQGLQFLFEYFSETQRNKGNFPGRFSGRQFSNSRSEMNVSTLELGDSALYLCASSLSATYEQYFGPGTRLTVT.

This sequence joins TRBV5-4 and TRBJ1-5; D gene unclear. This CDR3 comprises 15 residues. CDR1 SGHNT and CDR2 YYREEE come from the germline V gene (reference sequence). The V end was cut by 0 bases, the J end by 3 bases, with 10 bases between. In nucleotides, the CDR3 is TGTGCCAGCAGCTTGGGGCGGGAGTTCAATCAGCCCCAGCATTTT. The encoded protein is CASSLGREFNQPQHF.

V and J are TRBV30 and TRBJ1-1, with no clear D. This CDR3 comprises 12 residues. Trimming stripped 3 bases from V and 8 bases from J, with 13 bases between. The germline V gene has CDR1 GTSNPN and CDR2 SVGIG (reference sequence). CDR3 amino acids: CAWRKRSLEAFF. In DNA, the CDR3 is TGTGCCTGGAGAAAGCGGTCCCTGGAAGCTTTCTTT.

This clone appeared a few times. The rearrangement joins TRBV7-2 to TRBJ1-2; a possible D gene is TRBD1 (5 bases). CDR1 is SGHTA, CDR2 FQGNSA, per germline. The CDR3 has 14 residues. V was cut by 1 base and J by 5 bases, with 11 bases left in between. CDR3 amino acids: CASSLGAGQYGYTF. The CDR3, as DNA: TGTGCCAGCAGCTTAGGGGCAGGGCAGTATGGCTACACCTTC.

The DNA for the CDR3 is TGTGCCAGCAGCTTCGGAAAAAACTACGAGCAGTACTTC. Translated: CASSFGKNYEQYF. The J gene is TRBJ2-7, the V gene TRBV13, with D unclear. Per germline, CDR1 PRHDT and CDR2 FYEKMQ (reference sequence). This CDR3 is 13 amino acids long. V shed 3 bases and J shed 3 bases, with 9 bases lying between them.

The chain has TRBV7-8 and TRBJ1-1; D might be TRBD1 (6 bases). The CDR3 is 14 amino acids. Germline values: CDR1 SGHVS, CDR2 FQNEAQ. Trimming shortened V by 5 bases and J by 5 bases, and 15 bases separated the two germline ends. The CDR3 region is CASSPEWGQTEAFF. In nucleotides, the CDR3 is TGTGCCAGCAGCCCCGAGTGGGGGCAAACTGAAGCTTTCTTT.

CDR3 sequence: CASSVQGASDTQYF. DNA of the CDR3: TGTGCCAGCAGTGTCCAGGGGGCATCAGATACGCAGTATTTT. The chain is built from TRBV6-4 and TRBJ2-3; TRBD1 matches at 8 bases. V was clipped by 4 bases and J by 4 bases; unmatched bases: 4. There are 14 residues in the CDR3. The germline gives CDR1 MRHNA, CDR2 SNTAGT.

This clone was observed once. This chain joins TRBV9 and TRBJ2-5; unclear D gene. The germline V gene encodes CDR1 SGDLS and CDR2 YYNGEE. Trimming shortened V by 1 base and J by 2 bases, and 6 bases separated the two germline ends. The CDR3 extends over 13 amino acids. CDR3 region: CASSVQGQETQYF. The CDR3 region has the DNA TGTGCCAGCAGCGTACAAGGTCAAGAGACCCAGTACTTC.

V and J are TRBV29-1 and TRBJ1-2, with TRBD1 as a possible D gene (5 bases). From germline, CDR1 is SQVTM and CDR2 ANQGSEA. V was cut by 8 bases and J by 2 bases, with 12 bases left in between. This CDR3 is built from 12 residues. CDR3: CSMRGRNYGYTF. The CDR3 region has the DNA TGCAGCATGCGGGGCCGAAACTATGGCTACACCTTC.

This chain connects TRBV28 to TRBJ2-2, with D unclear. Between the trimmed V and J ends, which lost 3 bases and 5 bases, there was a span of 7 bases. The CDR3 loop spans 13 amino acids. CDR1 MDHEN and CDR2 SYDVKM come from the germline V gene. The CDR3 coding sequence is TGTGCCAGCAGTTTTGGCGTAACCGGGGAGCTGTTTTTT. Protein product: CASSFGVTGELFF.